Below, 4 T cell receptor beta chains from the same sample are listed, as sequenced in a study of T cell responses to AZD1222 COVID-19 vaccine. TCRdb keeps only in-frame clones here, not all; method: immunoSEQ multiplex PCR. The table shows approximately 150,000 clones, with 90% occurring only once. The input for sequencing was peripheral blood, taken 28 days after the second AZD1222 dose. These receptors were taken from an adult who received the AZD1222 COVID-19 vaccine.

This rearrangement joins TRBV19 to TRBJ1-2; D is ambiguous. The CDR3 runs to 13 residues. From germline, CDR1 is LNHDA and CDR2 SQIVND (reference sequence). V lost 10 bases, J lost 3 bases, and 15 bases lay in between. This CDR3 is CATRPDKYYGYTF. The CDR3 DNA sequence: TGTGCCACCCGACCCGACAAATACTATGGCTACACCTTC.

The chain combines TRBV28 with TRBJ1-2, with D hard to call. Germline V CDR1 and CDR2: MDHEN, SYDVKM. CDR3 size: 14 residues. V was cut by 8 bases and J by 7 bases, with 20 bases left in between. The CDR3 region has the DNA TGTGCCAGCTACAGTGGGGTAGAATTCTCTGGCTACACCTTC. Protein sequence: CASYSGVEFSGYTF.

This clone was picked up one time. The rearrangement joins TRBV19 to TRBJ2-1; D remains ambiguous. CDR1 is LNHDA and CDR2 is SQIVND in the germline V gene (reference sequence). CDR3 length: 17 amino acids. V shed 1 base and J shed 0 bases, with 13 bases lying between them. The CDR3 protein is CASSIAGPLSSYNEQFF. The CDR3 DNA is TGTGCCAGTAGTATAGCAGGTCCTCTAAGCTCCTACAATGAGCAGTTCTTC. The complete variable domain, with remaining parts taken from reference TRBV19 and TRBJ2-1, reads DGGITQSPKYLFRKEGQNVTLSCEQNLNHDAMYWYRQDPGQGLRLIYYSQIVNDFQKGDIAEGYSVSREKKESFPLTVTSAQKNPTAFYLCASSIAGPLSSYNEQFFGPGTRLTVL.

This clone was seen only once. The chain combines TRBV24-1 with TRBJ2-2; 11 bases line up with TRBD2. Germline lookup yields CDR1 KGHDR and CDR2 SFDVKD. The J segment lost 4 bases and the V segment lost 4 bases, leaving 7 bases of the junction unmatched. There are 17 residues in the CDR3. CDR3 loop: CATSDARLAGLTGELFF. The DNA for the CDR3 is TGTGCCACCAGTGACGCCAGACTAGCGGGACTCACCGGGGAGCTGTTTTTT.